Shown below are 7 T cell receptor beta chains from a single sample sequenced in a study of blood T cell repertoires in COVID-19. Using immunoSEQ multiplex PCR, the repertoire was profiled, and TCRdb retains in-frame clones only, with some absent. The sample carries 240,000 or so clones, approximately 83% recorded once. Sequencing was done on a sample of peripheral blood. These TCRs come from a woman aged 25 to 39 who had recovered from COVID-19.

The J gene is TRBJ2-6, the V gene TRBV6-2 or TRBV6-3; D is unresolved. The CDR3 totals 15 residues. V was shortened by 2 bases and J by 4 bases, with 9 bases between the two germline ends. Germline V gene data show CDR1 as MNHEY and CDR2 as SVGEGT. For the CDR3, the DNA is TGTGCCAGCAGTTACGCGATCCTGGGGGCCAACGTCCTGACTTTC. Translating it yields CASSYAILGANVLTF.

This chain connects TRBV5-1 to TRBJ2-5, with 10 bases identical to TRBD2. Per the germline V gene, CDR1 is SGHRS and CDR2 is YFSETQ. Trimming removed 5 bases from V and 5 bases from J; junction bases left unmatched: 9. The length of the CDR3 is 15 residues. The CDR3 spells CASSRSGGALETQYF. DNA of the CDR3: TGCGCCAGCAGTCGGAGCGGGGGGGCCCTGGAGACCCAGTACTTC.

This clone was observed once. The chain has TRBV12-3 or TRBV12-4 and TRBJ1-2; 8 bases match TRBD1. This CDR3 has 13 amino acids. V trimming: 7 bases; J trimming: 6 bases; junction bases outside the gene matches: 7. CDR3 in DNA: TGTGCCAGCAATTCGGACAGGGATGATGGCTACACCTTC. Protein: CASNSDRDDGYTF.

In DNA, the CDR3 is TGTGCCAGCAGTTACTTCCAACCTCCAGGGGGGTACGAGCAGTACTTC. This gives the protein CASSYFQPPGGYEQYF. The chain employs TRBV6-5 and TRBJ2-7; TRBD1 might be the D (7 bases). This CDR3 is 16 amino acids long. V gave up 1 base and J gave up 4 bases, with 17 bases separating them. The germline CDR1 and CDR2 sequences are MNHEY and SVGAGI.

The chain employs TRBV6-4 and TRBJ2-1; 8 bases line up with TRBD2. The CDR3 length is 15 residues. Germline V gene data show CDR1 as MRHNA and CDR2 as SNTAGT. After removal of 3 bases from V and 0 bases from J, the junction contained 1 base not matched to a gene. In DNA form, the CDR3 reads TGTGCCAGCAGTGAGACTAGCGCCTCCTACAATGAGCAGTTCTTC. It yields the protein CASSETSASYNEQFF.

Of note for this clone: Other DNA sequences in the sample encode the same CDR3. The gene calls are TRBV7-3 and TRBJ2-1, with 11 bases matching TRBD2. CDR1 SGHTA and CDR2 FQGTGA come from the germline V gene. This CDR3 is 15 amino acids long. After removal of 5 bases from V and 4 bases from J, the junction contained 4 bases not matched to a gene. The CDR3 DNA is TGTGCCAGCAGCCCACTAGCGGGGGTTTACAATGAGCAGTTCTTC. The encoded protein is CASSPLAGVYNEQFF.

The chain combines TRBV7-8 with TRBJ2-3, with 12 bases matching TRBD2. Germline CDR1 SGHVS, CDR2 FQNEAQ. This CDR3 spans 15 amino acids. Trimming at V came to 7 bases and at J to 2 bases, leaving 4 bases not matched to a gene. CDR3 loop: CASTGLAGTTDTQYF. In nucleotides, the CDR3 is TGTGCCAGCACAGGACTAGCGGGGACCACAGATACGCAGTATTTT.